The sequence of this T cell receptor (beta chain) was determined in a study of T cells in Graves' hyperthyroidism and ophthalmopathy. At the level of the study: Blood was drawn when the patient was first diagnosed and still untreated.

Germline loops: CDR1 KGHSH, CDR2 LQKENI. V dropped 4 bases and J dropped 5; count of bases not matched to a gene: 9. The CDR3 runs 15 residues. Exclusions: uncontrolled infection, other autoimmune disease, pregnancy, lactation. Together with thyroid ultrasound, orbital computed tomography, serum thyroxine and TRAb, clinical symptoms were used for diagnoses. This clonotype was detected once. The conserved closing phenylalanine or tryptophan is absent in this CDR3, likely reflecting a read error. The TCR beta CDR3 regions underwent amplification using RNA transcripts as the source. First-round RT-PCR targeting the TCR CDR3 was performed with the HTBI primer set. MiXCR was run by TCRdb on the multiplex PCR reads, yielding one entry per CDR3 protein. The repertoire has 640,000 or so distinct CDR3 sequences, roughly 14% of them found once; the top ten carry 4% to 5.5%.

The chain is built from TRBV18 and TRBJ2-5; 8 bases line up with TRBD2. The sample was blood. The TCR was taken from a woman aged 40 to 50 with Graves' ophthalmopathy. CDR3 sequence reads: CASSRTGGYGETQYL. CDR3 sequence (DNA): TGTGCCAGCTCACGTACGGGAGGGTACGGGGAGACCCAGTACCTC.